The subject of this entry is one T cell receptor beta chain. Its cognate antigen is unknown. There are 15 residues in the CDR3. V trimming: 6 bases; J trimming: 3 bases; junction bases outside the gene matches: 8. The germline CDR1 and CDR2 sequences are SGHTA and FQGNSA. The sample originates from a study of cytomegalovirus exposure and HLA in healthy donors. Study conclusions and caveats: In a later analysis, V- and J-gene trimming of beta chains associated with a DCLRE1C missense variant, replicated independently. The investigators catalogued under 200 TCR beta chains as cytomegalovirus-associated.

Primers for the PCR totalled 60 Vbeta and 13 Jbeta. The data were produced by immunoSEQ multiplex PCR, yet TCRdb's version contains in-frame clones alone and is incomplete. The sample has around 140,000 clones, 82% seen once. This receptor was identified in a woman aged 40 to 49 in good health and CMV-seronegative. Sequenced input: PBMCs. The genes are TRBV7-2 and TRBJ2-3, with TRBD2 identical over 8 bases. Written as DNA, the CDR3 is TGTGCCAGCAGGGACGTCGGCGGGAGGACAGATACGCAGTATTTT. Translating it yields CASRDVGGRTDTQYF. Variable domain in full (rest from reference TRBV7-2 and TRBJ2-3): GAGVSQSPSNKVTEKGKDVELRCDPISGHTALYWYRQSLGQGLEFLIYFQGNSAPDKSGLPSDRFSAERTGGSVSTLTIQRTQQEDSAVYLCASRDVGGRTDTQYFGPGTRLTVL.